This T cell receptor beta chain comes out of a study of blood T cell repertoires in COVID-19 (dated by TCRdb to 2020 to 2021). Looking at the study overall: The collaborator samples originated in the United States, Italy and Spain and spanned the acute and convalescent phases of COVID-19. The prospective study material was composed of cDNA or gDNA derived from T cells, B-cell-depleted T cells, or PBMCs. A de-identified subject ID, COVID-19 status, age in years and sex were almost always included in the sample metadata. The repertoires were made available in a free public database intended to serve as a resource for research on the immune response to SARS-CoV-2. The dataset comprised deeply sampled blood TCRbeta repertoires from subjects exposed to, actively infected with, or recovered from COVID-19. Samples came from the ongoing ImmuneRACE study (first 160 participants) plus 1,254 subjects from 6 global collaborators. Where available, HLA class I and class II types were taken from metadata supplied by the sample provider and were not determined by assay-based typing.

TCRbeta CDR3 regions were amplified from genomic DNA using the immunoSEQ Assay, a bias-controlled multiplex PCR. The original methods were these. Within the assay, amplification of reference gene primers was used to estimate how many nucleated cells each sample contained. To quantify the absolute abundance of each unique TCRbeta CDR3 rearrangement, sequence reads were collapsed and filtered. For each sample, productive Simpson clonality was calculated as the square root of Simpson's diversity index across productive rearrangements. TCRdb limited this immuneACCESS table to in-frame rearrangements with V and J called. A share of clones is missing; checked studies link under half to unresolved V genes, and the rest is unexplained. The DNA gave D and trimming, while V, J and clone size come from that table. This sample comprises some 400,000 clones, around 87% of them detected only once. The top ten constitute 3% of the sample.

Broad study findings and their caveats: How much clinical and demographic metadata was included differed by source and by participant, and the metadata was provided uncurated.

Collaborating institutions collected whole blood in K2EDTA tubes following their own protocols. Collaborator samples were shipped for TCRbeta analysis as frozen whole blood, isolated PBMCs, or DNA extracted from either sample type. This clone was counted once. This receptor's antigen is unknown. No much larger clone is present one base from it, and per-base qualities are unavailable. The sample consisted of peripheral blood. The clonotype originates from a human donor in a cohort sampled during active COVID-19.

The CDR3 protein: CASSHHGSYEQYF. The DNA sequence follows: TGTGCCAGCAGCCATCACGGTTCCTACGAGCAGTACTTC. The V and J genes are TRBV14 and TRBJ2-7; the D gene remains uncertain. The CDR3 holds 13 amino acids from the cysteine to the phenylalanine. Only the CDR3 DNA stays, 39 bases, in frame from base 1. Via the germline V gene, CDR1 is SGHDN and CDR2 FVKESK. The junction carries 7 bases between V and J, which are trimmed by 3 bases and 1 base respectively.